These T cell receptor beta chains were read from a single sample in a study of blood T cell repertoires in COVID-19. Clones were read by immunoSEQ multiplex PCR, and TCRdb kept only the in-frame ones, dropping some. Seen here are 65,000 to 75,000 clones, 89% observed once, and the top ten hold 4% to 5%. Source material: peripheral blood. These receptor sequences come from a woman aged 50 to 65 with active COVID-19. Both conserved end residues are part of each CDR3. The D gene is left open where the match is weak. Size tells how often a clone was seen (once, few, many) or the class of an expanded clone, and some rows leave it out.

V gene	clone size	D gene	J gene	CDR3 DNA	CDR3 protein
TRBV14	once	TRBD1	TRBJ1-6	TGTGCCAGCAGCCAAGAGACAGGGGGGAATTCACCCCTCCACTTT	CASSQETGGNSPLHF
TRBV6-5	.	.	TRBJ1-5	TGTGCCAGCAGGTCGGGTCGGAATCAGCCCCAGCATTTT	CASRSGRNQPQHF
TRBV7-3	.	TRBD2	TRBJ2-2	TGTGCCAGCAGTAAAGACGGGGCTAGCGGGAGTAGCGGGGAGCTGTTTTTT	CASSKDGASGSSGELFF
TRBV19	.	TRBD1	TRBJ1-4	TGTGCCAGTAGTATGGGCTACAGGGGGCATTACGGTGAAAAACTGTTTTTT	CASSMGYRGHYGEKLFF
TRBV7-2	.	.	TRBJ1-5	TGTGCCAGCAGCTTAGTTGGGGGGGCGAGTCAGCCCCAGCATTTT	CASSLVGGASQPQHF
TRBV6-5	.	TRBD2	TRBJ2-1	TGTGCCAGCAGCCCACCTGGCGGGAGGGGGAATGAGCAGTTCTTC	CASSPPGGRGNEQFF
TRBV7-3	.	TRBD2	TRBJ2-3	TGTGCCAGCAGCCTCCTAGCGGCAAGCACAGATACGCAGTATTTT	CASSLLAASTDTQYF
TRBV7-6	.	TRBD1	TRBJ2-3	TGTGCCAGCAGCATGACTCCGGGACAGTCGCCCACAGATACGCAGTATTTT	CASSMTPGQSPTDTQYF
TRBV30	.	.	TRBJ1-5	TGTGCCTGGAGTACAGGGTCGGGACAGCCCCAGCATTTT	CAWSTGSGQPQHF
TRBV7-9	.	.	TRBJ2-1	TGTGCCAGTCAGGGCTACAATGAGCAGTTCTTC	CASQGYNEQFF
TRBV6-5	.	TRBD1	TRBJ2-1	TGTGCCAGCAGTTCCGGGACAGGGGGCTACAATGAGCAGTTCTTC	CASSSGTGGYNEQFF
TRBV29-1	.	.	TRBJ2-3	TGCAGCCCTGTTCGGGGGGCTTTTGATACGCAGTATTTT	CSPVRGAFDTQYF
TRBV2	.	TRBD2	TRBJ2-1	TGTGCCAGCAGTGAATTCCAGCGGGAGATCAATGAGCAGTTCTTC	CASSEFQREINEQFF
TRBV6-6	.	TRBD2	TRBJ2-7	TGTGCCAGCAGTCCTCGGACTAGCGGGAGTTCTACCTACGAGCAGTACTTC	CASSPRTSGSSTYEQYF
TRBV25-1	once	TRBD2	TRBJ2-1	TGTGCCAGCACTGAAGCGGGGCCCTCCTACAATGAGCAGTTCTTC	CASTEAGPSYNEQFF
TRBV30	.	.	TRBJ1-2	TGTGCCTGGAGTGTAGTACATGCGGCCGGCTATGGCTACACCTTC	CAWSVVHAAGYGYTF
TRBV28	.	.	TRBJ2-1	TGTGCCAGCAGTTCACAACCACTGTCGGGTGAGCAGTTCTTC	CASSSQPLSGEQFF
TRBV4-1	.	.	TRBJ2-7	TGCGCCAGCAGCCAACCCACTCGGGATAGTACCTACGAGCAGTACTTC	CASSQPTRDSTYEQYF
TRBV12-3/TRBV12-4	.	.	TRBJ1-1	TGTGCCAGCAGTTTAGGAGTCGCCACTGAAGCTTTCTTT	CASSLGVATEAFF
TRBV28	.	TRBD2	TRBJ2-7	TGTGCCAGCAGCTCACTAGCGGGCCATCCGGGCGAGCAGTACTTC	CASSSLAGHPGEQYF
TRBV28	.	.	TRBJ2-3	TGTGCCAGCAGTTTAAGCCCCAGCACAGATACGCAGTATTTT	CASSLSPSTDTQYF
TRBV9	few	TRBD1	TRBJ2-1	TGTGCCAGCAGCGACAGGGGAAACAATGAGCAGTTCTTC	CASSDRGNNEQFF
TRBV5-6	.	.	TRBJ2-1	TGTGCCAGCAGCTTGGCAAATAGCGGACCGTACAATGAGCAGTTCTTC	CASSLANSGPYNEQFF
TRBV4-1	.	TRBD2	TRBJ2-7	TGCGCCAGCAGCATGGAACTAGCGGGGACCTACGAGCAGTACTTC	CASSMELAGTYEQYF
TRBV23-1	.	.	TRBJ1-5	TGCGCCAGCGGGCGGGACCGCGCTTGGCCCCAGCATTTT	CASGRDRAWPQHF
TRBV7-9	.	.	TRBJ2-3	TGTGCCAGCAGCGGTAGCGGAGTGGGCACAGATACGCAGTATTTT	CASSGSGVGTDTQYF
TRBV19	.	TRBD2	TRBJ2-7	TGTGCCAGCCGCCTGAAAGCGGGAGATACTTACTACGAGCAGTACTTC	CASRLKAGDTYYEQYF
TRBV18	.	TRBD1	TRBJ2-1	TGTGCCAGCTCACCAACCCCGGACAGGGACAATGAGCAGTTCTTC	CASSPTPDRDNEQFF
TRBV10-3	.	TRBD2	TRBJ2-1	TGTGCCATCAGTGAGTCGGGGACTAGCGGGGGACGAACCTACAATGAGCAGTTCTTC	CAISESGTSGGRTYNEQFF
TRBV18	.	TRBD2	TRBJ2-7	TGTGCCAGCTCACCGTCAAAGATAGCGGGACTCCACGAGCAGTACTTC	CASSPSKIAGLHEQYF
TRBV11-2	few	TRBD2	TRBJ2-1	TGTGCCAGCAGCTTAATTGCCGGGACTAGCGGGAGAGGGAATGAGCAGTTCTTC	CASSLIAGTSGRGNEQFF
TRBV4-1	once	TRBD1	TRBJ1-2	TGCGCCAGCAGCCAAGAAACAGGGGCAGGATATGGCTACACCTTC	CASSQETGAGYGYTF
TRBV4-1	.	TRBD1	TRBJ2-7	TGCGCCAGCAGCCAAGTGGGTATCAGGACAGGGGGCGACGAGCAGTACTTC	CASSQVGIRTGGDEQYF
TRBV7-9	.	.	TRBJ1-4	TGTGCCAGCAGCCAATACGGAGGGTCAACTAATGAAAAACTGTTTTTT	CASSQYGGSTNEKLFF
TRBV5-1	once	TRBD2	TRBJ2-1	TGCGCCAGCAGCTCGGGACTAGCGGGAGTCCTCACCCCACCCAATGAGCAGTTCTTC	CASSSGLAGVLTPPNEQFF
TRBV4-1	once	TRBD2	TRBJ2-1	TGCGCCAGCAGCCAAGATAGGCTAGCGGGCTCCTACAATGAGCAGTTCTTC	CASSQDRLAGSYNEQFF
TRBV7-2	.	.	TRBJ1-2	TGTGCCAGCAGCTTAGATCGGGGTAGTTTCTATGGCTACACCTTC	CASSLDRGSFYGYTF
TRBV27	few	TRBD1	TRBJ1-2	TGTGCCAGCAGTACCCGACAGGGGGGCTATGGCTACACCTTC	CASSTRQGGYGYTF
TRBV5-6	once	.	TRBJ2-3	TGTGCCAGCAGCGCACCGGGGACAGATACGCAGTATTTT	CASSAPGTDTQYF
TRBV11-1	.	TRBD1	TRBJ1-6	TGTGCCAGCAGCCCGGGACAGGGCGTTACTAATTCACCCCTCCACTTT	CASSPGQGVTNSPLHF
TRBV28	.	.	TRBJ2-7	TGTGCCAGCAGTTTATCCCGACAGCCCCACGAGCAGTACTTC	CASSLSRQPHEQYF
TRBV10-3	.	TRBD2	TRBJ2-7	TGTGCCATCAGTGTAGACGGCAGCGGGAACGAGCAGTACTTC	CAISVDGSGNEQYF
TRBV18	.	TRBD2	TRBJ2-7	TGTGCCAGCTCACCGCCTGGGGTTAGCGGGAGTGGCGAGCAGTACTTC	CASSPPGVSGSGEQYF
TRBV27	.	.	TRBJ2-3	TGTGCCAGCAGTTTCGGCAGGGGAAGGTCAGATACGCAGTATTTT	CASSFGRGRSDTQYF
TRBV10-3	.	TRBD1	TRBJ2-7	TGTGCCACCCGAACCGGGACAGTGTACGAGCAGTACTTC	CATRTGTVYEQYF
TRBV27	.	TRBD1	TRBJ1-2	TGTGCCAGCAGTAGGACAGGGGGCGTAGCATCCTATGGCTACACCTTC	CASSRTGGVASYGYTF
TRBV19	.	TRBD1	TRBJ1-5	TGTGCCAGTAGTATAATCCAGGGGGCGCGTCAGCCCCAGCATTTT	CASSIIQGARQPQHF
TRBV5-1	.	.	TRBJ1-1	TGCGCCAGCAGCTCAGGGGTCCAGACCACTGAAGCTTTCTTT	CASSSGVQTTEAFF
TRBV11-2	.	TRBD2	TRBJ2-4	TGTGCCAGCAGCCAGACACTAGCGGGAGGGCTAGCCAAAAACATTCAGTACTTC	CASSQTLAGGLAKNIQYF
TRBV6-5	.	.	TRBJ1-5	TGTGCCAGCAGGTTCGGGAGGAATCAGCCCCAGCATTTT	CASRFGRNQPQHF
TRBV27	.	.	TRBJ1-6	TGTGCCAGCAGTTCCTCAGGGTACGTTTCACCCCTCCACTTT	CASSSSGYVSPLHF
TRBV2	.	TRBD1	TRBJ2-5	TGTGCCAGCAGACGAACCGGGACAGAACAAGAGACCCAGTACTTC	CASRRTGTEQETQYF
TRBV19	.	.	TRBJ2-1	TGTGCCAGTGGAGGTCGGACGGGCAGGAGCTCCTACAATGAGCAGTTCTTC	CASGGRTGRSSYNEQFF